The clone carrying this TCR beta chain was counted many times. The data originate from a study of neurological immune-mediated disorders. The authors made cDNA by 5'RACE with 10-nucleotide random UMIs. TCRdb reprocessed the 5' RACE reads with MiXCR, giving one entry per CDR3 protein. The sample holds roughly 120,000 distinct CDR3 sequences, about 3.2% seen once. From 2 million PBMCs stored at -80 C, the unsorted libraries were generated. Trimming left V 6 bases short and J 12 bases short, with 20 bases between. The germline V gene has CDR1 MNHNY and CDR2 SVGAGI (reference sequence). The CDR3 covers 13 residues.

This clonotype was obtained from a woman in her 30s with multiple sclerosis. The rearrangement uses TRBV6-6 and TRBJ1-2; D ambiguous. Source material: PBMCs. The CDR3 is CASREAGGGPHTF. Written as DNA, the CDR3 is TGTGCCAGCAGAGAGGCAGGAGGAGGCCCCCACACCTTC.